The rows below give T cell receptor beta chains drawn from one sample of a study of breast tumors, draining lymph nodes, adjacent tissues. MiXCR, applied by TCRdb to the multiplex PCR reads, yields one record per CDR3 protein. Of 150,000 to 200,000 distinct CDR3 sequences listed, roughly 30% are singletons. Material for sequencing was axillary lymph node tissue. All receptors come from a female donor with breast cancer. Some clones in this sample may be carry-over from other donors' samples. CDR3s include the opening cysteine and the closing phenylalanine or tryptophan. The D gene is left open where the match is weak. A row's size may be missing; if present it is once, few, many or a size class.

J gene | clone size | D gene | V gene | CDR3 DNA | CDR3 protein
TRBJ2-7 | many | . | TRBV20-1 | TGCAGTGCTAGAGATCTCCAGGCCCGCTCCTACGAGCAGTACTTC | CSARDLQARSYEQYF
TRBJ2-7 | many | . | TRBV4-1 | TGCGCCAGCAGCCTCAGAAGCACTCAATCCTACGAGCAGTACTTC | CASSLRSTQSYEQYF
TRBJ2-3 | many | . | TRBV6-2/TRBV6-3 | TGTGCCATTCAGGACAGAACGGATTACACAGATACGCAGTATTTT | CAIQDRTDYTDTQYF
TRBJ2-7 | many | . | TRBV10-3 | TGTGCCATCAGAGGGACGGGCTACGAGCAGTACTTC | CAIRGTGYEQYF
TRBJ2-3 | . | TRBD1 | TRBV19 | TGTGCCAGTAGTATAGGGGCCAGGGGGCAGTACACAGATACGCAGTATTTT | CASSIGARGQYTDTQYF
TRBJ2-4 | . | . | TRBV6-6 | TGTGCCAGCAGTCACTCGACCGGACTAGCCAAAAACATTCAGTACTTC | CASSHSTGLAKNIQYF
TRBJ2-3 | many | TRBD2 | TRBV7-3 | TGTGCCAGCAGCTTAACTAGCGGGGAGGCAGATACGCAGTATTTT | CASSLTSGEADTQYF
TRBJ1-4 | . | . | TRBV7-3 | TGTGCCAGCAGCGCTCAGGGTATGGGCTACAATGAAAAACTGTTTTTT | CASSAQGMGYNEKLFF
TRBJ2-7 | . | . | TRBV20-1 | TGCAGTGCCAGGCCCGGGTCAGGGTTGTACGAGCAGTACTTC | CSARPGSGLYEQYF
TRBJ1-2 | . | . | TRBV3-1 | TGTGCCAGCAGCCACCGTACGGCTAACTATGGCTACACCTTC | CASSHRTANYGYTF
TRBJ2-1 | many | . | TRBV5-6 | TGTGCCAGCAGCTTGAGCCCGAGCTCCTACAATGAGCAGTTCTTC | CASSLSPSSYNEQFF
TRBJ2-7 | . | TRBD2 | TRBV3-1 | TGTGCCAGCAGCCCCCGAGGGCGGGGGACCTACTACGAGCAGTACTTC | CASSPRGRGTYYEQYF
TRBJ1-1 | once | TRBD1 | TRBV20-1 | TGCAGTGCTAGATGGGTCAGGGGGCGAGGGGGGAACACTGAAGCTTTCTTT | CSARWVRGRGGNTEAFF
TRBJ2-2 | . | TRBD2 | TRBV7-6 | TGTGCCAGCAGCTTAGGCGGGGGAACCGGGGAGCTGTTTTTT | CASSLGGGTGELFF
TRBJ1-4 | . | . | TRBV2 | TGTGCCAGCAGCGGACGCCTTTCAACCAATGAAAAACTGCTTTTT | CASSGRLSTNEKLLF
TRBJ2-4 | few | . | TRBV3-2 | TGTGCCAGCAGCCAAGTCCTGACAGGGGGCGTCATTCAGTACTTC | CASSQVLTGGVIQYF
TRBJ2-7 | many | . | TRBV7-2 | TGTGCCAGCAGCTTAACAGAATACGAGCAGTACTTC | CASSLTEYEQYF
TRBJ1-1 | few | . | TRBV7-2 | TGTGCCAGCAGCTACTCGGGGTTT | CASSYSGF
TRBJ2-1 | many | TRBD1 | TRBV9 | TGTGCCAGCAGCGTAGGGACAGGGAGACTGGGCCAACTCCCTGGTGAGCAGTTCTTC | CASSVGTGRLGQLPGEQFF
TRBJ2-3 | . | . | TRBV5-1 | TGCGCCAGCAGCTTGAGACAGACCACAGATACGCAGTATTTT | CASSLRQTTDTQYF
TRBJ2-1 | many | . | TRBV4-2 | TGTGCCAGCAGCCAAGACGGGGGCCACTCAAAAACCAATGAGCAGTTCTTC | CASSQDGGHSKTNEQFF
TRBJ2-7 | many | . | TRBV4-1 | TGCGCCAGCAGCCAGACCGGGATCGTCTCCGAGCAGTACTTC | CASSQTGIVSEQYF
TRBJ1-2 | many | . | TRBV12-3/TRBV12-4 | TGTGCCAGCAGTTTAGGTGGGAGGATATGGGGCTATGGCTACACCTTC | CASSLGGRIWGYGYTF
TRBJ2-5 | few | . | TRBV6-5 | TGTGCCAGCAGTCACGGGGTAGGAGGGGGCCAAGAGACCCAGTACTTC | CASSHGVGGGQETQYF